One sample yielded the 11 T cell receptor beta chains listed below, sequenced in a study of T cells in localized non-small cell lung cancer. Profiled with immunoSEQ multiplex PCR; TCRdb holds only in-frame clones, not every one. Found here are around 31,000 clones, 85% to 90% of them singletons; the top ten hold 2.5% to 3%. Specimen: peripheral blood, collected before any cancer treatment. All receptors come from a female donor of 60 years or more with stage I lung adenocarcinoma.

This sequence joins TRBV4-2 and TRBJ1-1; D is uncertain. The CDR3 covers 15 residues. The germline V gene has CDR1 LGHNA and CDR2 YNFKEQ. The V gene lost 1 base and the J gene lost 1 base, with 10 bases spanning the gap. CDR3 protein: CASSQVAERNTEAFF. CDR3 bases: TGTGCCAGCAGCCAAGTAGCAGAGCGGAACACTGAAGCTTTCTTT.

V and J are TRBV5-1 and TRBJ1-1, with TRBD1 as a possible D gene (6 bases). The V gene lost 4 bases and the J gene lost 0 bases, with 10 bases spanning the gap. The germline V gene encodes CDR1 SGHRS and CDR2 YFSETQ. CDR3 length: 14 residues. CDR3: CASSPTGMNTEAFF. CDR3 bases: TGCGCCAGCAGCCCCACAGGGATGAACACTGAAGCTTTCTTT. Drawing the rest from reference TRBV5-1 and TRBJ1-1, the complete variable domain is KAGVTQTPRYLIKTRGQQVTLSCSPISGHRSVSWYQQTPGQGLQFLFEYFSETQRNKGNFPGRFSGRQFSNSRSEMNVSTLELGDSALYLCASSPTGMNTEAFFGQGTRLTVV.

This chain joins TRBV7-9 and TRBJ1-1; the D is unclear. V lost 1 base and J lost 4, with 10 bases in between. The germline gives CDR1 SEHNR, CDR2 FQNEAQ (reference sequence). This CDR3 is 14 amino acids long. The chain's CDR3 is CASSLEGGSTEAFF. CDR3 DNA: TGTGCCAGCAGCTTAGAGGGAGGCAGCACTGAAGCTTTCTTT.

The rearrangement uses TRBV6-6 and TRBJ2-7; D gene ambiguous. V dropped 4 bases and J dropped 0 bases, with 4 bases sitting between them. Per the germline V gene, CDR1 is MNHNY and CDR2 is SVGAGI (reference sequence). This CDR3 spans 12 amino acids. In DNA form, the CDR3 reads TGTGCCAGCAGTTCCAACTCCTACGAGCAGTACTTC. The encoded protein is CASSSNSYEQYF.

V gene TRBV7-2 combines with J gene TRBJ2-3, with no clear D. Germline CDR1 reads SGHTA; CDR2 reads FQGNSA. V lost 4 bases and J lost 2, with 10 bases in between. This CDR3 has 14 amino acids. CDR3 loop: CASSSQVFTDTQYF. The CDR3 region has the DNA TGTGCCAGCAGCTCTCAGGTATTCACAGATACGCAGTATTTT.

CDR3: CASSRDSANTGELFF. The CDR3 DNA sequence: TGTGCCAGTAGTCGGGATTCGGCGAACACCGGGGAGCTGTTTTTT. V gene TRBV19 combines with J gene TRBJ2-2; D possibly corresponds to TRBD2 (5 bases). Germline values: CDR1 LNHDA, CDR2 SQIVND (reference sequence). The CDR3 totals 15 residues. V lost 5 bases, J lost 0 bases, and 10 bases lay in between.

The V call is TRBV5-1, the J call TRBJ2-1; D is possibly TRBD2 (6 bases). CDR1 SGHRS and CDR2 YFSETQ come from the germline V gene. The V gene lost 0 bases and the J gene lost 9 bases, with 13 bases spanning the gap. The length of the CDR3 is 14 residues. CDR3 DNA sequence: TGCGCCAGCAGCTTGGTCCCTCAGGAGGGTGAGCAGTTCTTC. Protein sequence: CASSLVPQEGEQFF.

The rearrangement links TRBV9 to TRBJ1-3, with TRBD1 as a possible D gene (6 bases). CDR3 length: 15 amino acids. The germline V gene has CDR1 SGDLS and CDR2 YYNGEE. Trimming took off 4 bases at V and 0 bases at J, with 11 bases between the two ends. CDR3 bases: TGTGCCAGCAGCAGACAGGCCAACTCTGGAAACACCATATATTTT. Translated, it gives CASSRQANSGNTIYF.

This clone has a single count. V and J are TRBV2 and TRBJ2-5; 9 bases map to TRBD2. The germline gives CDR1 SNHLY, CDR2 FYNNEI. The trim removed 2 bases at V and 4 bases at J, leaving 17 bases unmatched. CDR3 length equals 19 residues. The CDR3 DNA is TGTGCCAGCAGTGAAACTCGTCTAGCGGGAAGGATAAAGTTAGAGACCCAGTACTTC. Encoded protein: CASSETRLAGRIKLETQYF.

The chain couples TRBV30 to TRBJ2-3; no firm D call. Germline assignment: CDR1 GTSNPN and CDR2 SVGIG (reference sequence). The CDR3 runs 13 residues. Trimming stripped 7 bases from V and 0 bases from J, with 11 bases between. CDR3 loop: CASTEASTDTQYF. Here the CDR3 DNA reads TGTGCCTCTACCGAGGCTAGCACAGATACGCAGTATTTT.

V and J are TRBV4-1 and TRBJ2-7, with TRBD2 matching 7 bases. The CDR3 is 17 residues long. The V segment lost 1 base and the J segment 4 bases; nucleotides outside the gene matches: 13. Germline V gives CDR1 MGHRA, CDR2 YSYEKL. The CDR3 sequence is CASSQANLLGGGYEQYF. In nucleotides, the CDR3 is TGCGCCAGCAGCCAAGCCAACCTACTGGGGGGGGGATACGAGCAGTACTTC.